A selection of T cell receptor beta chains follows, all from one sample in a study of identical twins. TCRdb reprocessed the 5' RACE reads with MiXCR, giving one entry per CDR3 protein. The data show 450,000 or so distinct CDR3 sequences, roughly 26% seen once. Separately, the same data were catalogued under a study of T cells expressing NK-cell markers.

Sample: CD4+ T cells sorted from blood. The receptor source for this set is a woman aged 18-35 years in good health. Each CDR3 is given with its conserved first and last residue. D genes are given only for firm matches. Clone size is not always given. Where it is, it says once, few, many or a class for expanded clones.

abundance	j_gene	d_gene	v_gene	CDR3aa	CDR3nt
.	TRBJ2-7	TRBD1	TRBV12-3/TRBV12-4	CASSSGQVGSYEQYF	TGTGCCAGCAGTTCCGGACAGGTGGGCTCCTACGAGCAGTACTTC
.	TRBJ1-1	.	TRBV7-2	CASRWTPPGTEAFF	TGTGCCAGCAGGTGGACACCCCCGGGCACTGAAGCTTTCTTT
.	TRBJ1-4	.	TRBV27	CASSYRGEKLFF	TGTGCCAGCAGTTACCGTGGGGAAAAACTGTTTTTT
few	TRBJ1-1	.	TRBV11-2	CASSLDITGEAFF	TGTGCCAGCAGCTTAGATATTACCGGTGAAGCTTTCTTT
.	TRBJ1-2	.	TRBV12-3/TRBV12-4	CASSPLLNYGYTF	TGTGCCAGTTCCCCCCTCCTTAACTATGGCTACACCTTC
few	TRBJ1-2	.	TRBV15	CATSRDAVVGYTF	TGTGCCACCAGCAGAGATGCCGTGGTAGGCTACACCTTC
many	TRBJ1-2	TRBD1	TRBV7-9	CASSFQGTGNGDYTF	TGTGCCAGCAGCTTTCAGGGGACAGGGAATGGGGACTACACCTTC
.	TRBJ2-4	.	TRBV2	CASSEEGNIQYF	TGTGCCAGCAGTGAAGAGGGAAACATTCAGTACTTC
few	TRBJ2-1	.	TRBV5-1	CASSSDPYNEQFF	TGCGCCAGCAGCTCGGACCCGTACAATGAGCAGTTCTTC
few	TRBJ2-1	.	TRBV2	CASTGGRVNEQFF	TGTGCCAGCACGGGCGGCAGGGTCAATGAGCAGTTCTTC
.	TRBJ2-7	TRBD1	TRBV5-1	CASSGNRGYEQYF	TGCGCCAGCAGCGGAAACAGGGGGTACGAGCAGTACTTC
few	TRBJ1-5	.	TRBV5-1	CASSLGDVNQPQHF	TGCGCCAGCAGCTTGGGGGACGTCAATCAGCCCCAGCATTTT